Listed below are T cell receptor beta chains from one sample, sequenced in a study of human T cells and chemical hapten exposure. MiXCR, applied by TCRdb to the RACE reads, yields one record per CDR3 protein. The sample includes about 39,000 distinct CDR3 sequences, around an eighth of them seen just once. The sequences come from whole blood, collected in connection with sensitization to the hapten diphenylcyclopropenone (DPC). The receptors were sampled from a woman aged 25 to 45 with alopecia areata. Some clones in this sample may be carry-over from other donors' samples. Each CDR3 is given with its conserved first and last residue. Fields, in order: J gene, D gene, clone size, V gene, CDR3 protein, CDR3 DNA. D genes are given only for firm matches. Expanded clones are given a class, and other clones once, few, many or no size at all.

J gene: TRBJ1-6; D gene: .; clone size: many; V gene: TRBV18; CDR3 protein: CASSHTGLDSPLHF; CDR3 DNA: TGTGCCAGCTCCCACACAGGGTTGGATTCACCCCTCCACTTT
J gene: TRBJ2-5; D gene: .; clone size: .; V gene: TRBV29-1; CDR3 protein: CSVEAGEETQYF; CDR3 DNA: TGCAGCGTTGAAGCGGGGGAAGAGACCCAGTACTTC
J gene: TRBJ1-4; D gene: .; clone size: many; V gene: TRBV28; CDR3 protein: CASSLLPGAGEKLFF; CDR3 DNA: TGTGCCAGCAGTCTCCTCCCAGGGGCGGGTGAAAAACTGTTTTTT
J gene: TRBJ2-1; D gene: .; clone size: many; V gene: TRBV29-1; CDR3 protein: CSVPKPGLPGRREQFF; CDR3 DNA: TGCAGCGTCCCAAAACCCGGGCTACCGGGCAGGAGGGAGCAGTTCTTC
J gene: TRBJ2-5; D gene: .; clone size: few; V gene: TRBV20-1; CDR3 protein: CSARDRQETQYF; CDR3 DNA: TGCAGTGCTAGGGACAGACAAGAGACCCAGTACTTC
J gene: TRBJ2-7; D gene: TRBD1; clone size: .; V gene: TRBV6-2/TRBV6-3; CDR3 protein: CASSPDRDHEQYF; CDR3 DNA: TGTGCCAGCAGCCCTGACAGGGACCACGAGCAGTACTTC
J gene: TRBJ1-1; D gene: .; clone size: few; V gene: TRBV5-1; CDR3 protein: CASSQSKGGRNTEAFF; CDR3 DNA: TGCGCCAGCAGCCAATCAAAGGGGGGAAGGAACACTGAAGCTTTCTTT
J gene: TRBJ1-3; D gene: .; clone size: few; V gene: TRBV5-5; CDR3 protein: CASSSGISTGNTIYF; CDR3 DNA: TGTGCCAGCAGCTCCGGGATCTCTACTGGAAACACCATATATTTT
J gene: TRBJ2-3; D gene: .; clone size: many; V gene: TRBV20-1; CDR3 protein: CSASQRTSTDTQYF; CDR3 DNA: TGCAGTGCTAGTCAGCGGACTAGCACAGATACGCAGTATTTT
J gene: TRBJ2-3; D gene: .; clone size: many; V gene: TRBV30; CDR3 protein: CAWSTVYGTDTQYF; CDR3 DNA: TGTGCCTGGAGTACGGTGTATGGCACAGATACGCAGTATTTT
J gene: TRBJ2-3; D gene: .; clone size: many; V gene: TRBV11-2; CDR3 protein: CASSLGGGPDTQYF; CDR3 DNA: TGTGCCAGCAGCTTAGGGGGGGGCCCAGATACGCAGTATTTT
J gene: TRBJ2-5; D gene: .; clone size: .; V gene: TRBV6-1; CDR3 protein: CATRTTQETQYF; CDR3 DNA: TGTGCCACCCGGACTACCCAAGAGACCCAGTACTTC
J gene: TRBJ2-7; D gene: TRBD1; clone size: many; V gene: TRBV2; CDR3 protein: CASSDRGPDYEQYF; CDR3 DNA: TGTGCCAGCAGTGACAGGGGGCCGGATTACGAGCAGTACTTC
J gene: TRBJ1-1; D gene: .; clone size: .; V gene: TRBV18; CDR3 protein: CASSPSMRNTEAFF; CDR3 DNA: TGTGCCAGCTCACCCTCAATGAGGAACACTGAAGCTTTCTTT
J gene: TRBJ2-1; D gene: .; clone size: .; V gene: TRBV9; CDR3 protein: CASSPRQGKYNEQFF; CDR3 DNA: TGTGCCAGCAGCCCCCGGCAGGGCAAGTACAATGAGCAGTTCTTC
J gene: TRBJ2-7; D gene: .; clone size: many; V gene: TRBV7-7; CDR3 protein: CASSLGLSYEQYF; CDR3 DNA: TGTGCCAGCAGCTTGGGACTCTCCTACGAGCAGTACTTC
J gene: TRBJ2-2; D gene: .; clone size: .; V gene: TRBV28; CDR3 protein: CASSLLRPHGELFF; CDR3 DNA: TGTGCCAGCAGTTTATTACGGCCCCATGGGGAGCTGTTTTTT
J gene: TRBJ1-2; D gene: .; clone size: .; V gene: TRBV5-4; CDR3 protein: CASSSAPGSGYGYTF; CDR3 DNA: TGTGCCAGCAGCTCCGCGCCGGGTTCGGGCTATGGCTACACCTTC
J gene: TRBJ1-5; D gene: TRBD1; clone size: many; V gene: TRBV5-5; CDR3 protein: CASSLDRVQPQHF; CDR3 DNA: TGTGCCAGCAGCCTTGACAGGGTTCAGCCCCAGCATTTT
J gene: TRBJ2-7; D gene: .; clone size: .; V gene: TRBV29-1; CDR3 protein: CSVDRGGSSYEQYF; CDR3 DNA: TGCAGCGTTGACAGGGGCGGAAGCTCCTACGAGCAGTACTTC
J gene: TRBJ1-5; D gene: .; clone size: .; V gene: TRBV28; CDR3 protein: CASSSAQGGQPQHF; CDR3 DNA: TGTGCCAGCAGTTCCGCACAGGGTGGGCAGCCCCAGCATTTT
J gene: TRBJ2-3; D gene: .; clone size: .; V gene: TRBV28; CDR3 protein: CASNPPGADTQYF; CDR3 DNA: TGTGCCAGCAATCCCCCGGGGGCCGATACGCAGTATTTT
J gene: TRBJ2-5; D gene: .; clone size: .; V gene: TRBV28; CDR3 protein: CASSPSGFPKETQYF; CDR3 DNA: TGTGCCAGCAGCCCGAGCGGATTCCCCAAAGAGACCCAGTACTTC
J gene: TRBJ2-5; D gene: .; clone size: many; V gene: TRBV18; CDR3 protein: CASSPQPHGIAETQYF; CDR3 DNA: TGTGCCAGCTCACCTCAACCTCACGGGATAGCAGAGACCCAGTACTTC
J gene: TRBJ1-2; D gene: .; clone size: few; V gene: TRBV2; CDR3 protein: CASTRDKNYGYTF; CDR3 DNA: TGTGCCAGCACTCGAGACAAGAACTATGGCTACACCTTC
J gene: TRBJ2-1; D gene: .; clone size: .; V gene: TRBV9; CDR3 protein: CASTGTMETGEQFF; CDR3 DNA: TGTGCCAGCACTGGGACGATGGAGACGGGTGAGCAGTTCTTC
J gene: TRBJ2-5; D gene: .; clone size: many; V gene: TRBV29-1; CDR3 protein: CSVVGVQETQYF; CDR3 DNA: TGCAGCGTTGTTGGGGTACAAGAGACCCAGTACTTC
J gene: TRBJ1-6; D gene: .; clone size: .; V gene: TRBV28; CDR3 protein: CASSLRQDSPLHF; CDR3 DNA: TGTGCCAGCAGTCTCAGACAGGACTCACCCCTCCACTTT
J gene: TRBJ1-1; D gene: .; clone size: medium-sized; V gene: TRBV7-6; CDR3 protein: CASSLSLNTEAFF; CDR3 DNA: TGTGCCAGCAGCTTATCCCTGAACACTGAAGCTTTCTTT
J gene: TRBJ2-1; D gene: .; clone size: many; V gene: TRBV18; CDR3 protein: CASSTPDSTYNEQFF; CDR3 DNA: TGTGCCAGCTCAACCCCGGACTCGACCTACAATGAGCAGTTCTTC
J gene: TRBJ2-1; D gene: .; clone size: few; V gene: TRBV18; CDR3 protein: CASSRVAVSSYNEQFF; CDR3 DNA: TGTGCCAGCTCCCGGGTAGCGGTGAGCTCCTACAATGAGCAGTTCTTC
J gene: TRBJ2-7; D gene: .; clone size: .; V gene: TRBV3-1; CDR3 protein: CASSQENYEQYF; CDR3 DNA: TGTGCCAGCAGCCAAGAAAACTACGAGCAGTACTTC
J gene: TRBJ2-1; D gene: .; clone size: many; V gene: TRBV28; CDR3 protein: CASSLLQGAKFF; CDR3 DNA: TGTGCCAGCAGTTTACTGCAAGGCGCTAAGTTCTTC